The 26 T cell receptor beta chains presented below share a single source sample, sequenced in a study of identical twins. A single record per CDR3 protein comes from TCRdb applying MiXCR to the 5' RACE reads. The sample yields approximately 590,000 distinct CDR3 sequences, just under 10% seen once. This sample was also put to use in a study of yellow fever vaccine responses in identical twins.

Sample: PBMCs. The origin of the receptors is a woman in her late teens or twenties in good health.

The J gene is TRBJ2-5, the V gene TRBV12-3 or TRBV12-4; 16 bases are a match to TRBD2. The CDR3 consists of 19 residues. Trimming removed 11 bases from V and 3 bases from J; junction bases left unmatched: 18. The CDR3 sequence is CAFSLAGTSGGAGKETQYF. Written as DNA, the CDR3 is TGTGCCTTCAGTTTAGCCGGGACTAGCGGGGGGGCCGGGAAAGAGACCCAGTACTTC.

This chain connects TRBV27 to TRBJ2-2; D is possibly TRBD2 (6 bases). Germline loops: CDR1 MNHEY, CDR2 SMNVEV (reference sequence). The CDR3 spans 16 residues. Trimming pared 0 bases from V and 5 bases from J, leaving 13 bases between. The DNA for the CDR3 is TGTGCCAGCAGTTTATCGCGGCTAGCGAGAACCGGGGAGCTGTTTTTT. Its protein product is CASSLSRLARTGELFF.

This clonotype has at least ten counts. The chain employs TRBV28 and TRBJ2-4, with D tentatively TRBD2 (5 bases). Germline V gene sequence: CDR1 MDHEN, CDR2 SYDVKM. CDR3 length: 14 residues. Trimming left V 6 bases short and J 4 bases short, with 13 bases between. CDR3 amino acids: CASSRGPTKNIQYF. CDR3 DNA: TGTGCCAGCAGCCGAGGGCCAACTAAAAACATTCAGTACTTC.

The chain uses TRBV11-1 and TRBJ2-1, with D perhaps given as TRBD1 or TRBD2 (6 bases each). The CDR3 is 19 residues long. Looked up from germline, CDR1 is SGHAT and CDR2 is FQDESV (reference sequence). V was trimmed by 5 bases and J by 8 bases, leaving 31 bases between them. The CDR3 region is CASSRILSGGQGLVDEQFF. The DNA of the CDR3 is TGTGCCAGCAGCCGCATCCTTTCCGGGGGCCAGGGGCTTGTGGATGAGCAGTTCTTC.

This clonotype appeared many times. V gene TRBV20-1 combines with J gene TRBJ2-1; maybe TRBD1 (6 bases). V was clipped by 3 bases and J by 4 bases, with 10 bases between them. Germline lookup yields CDR1 DFQATT and CDR2 SNEGSKA (reference sequence). This CDR3 is 13 amino acids long. CDR3 amino acids: CSARQGPYNEQFF. In DNA, the CDR3 is TGCAGTGCTAGGCAGGGGCCTTACAATGAGCAGTTCTTC.

This clonotype was observed at least ten times. The V gene is TRBV12-5, the J gene TRBJ1-5, with D unclear. The germline V gene encodes CDR1 LGHNT and CDR2 FRNRAP. The V end was cut by 7 bases, the J end by 7 bases, with 14 bases between. The CDR3 runs 13 residues. CDR3 coding DNA: TGTGCTAGTGCCCTTGACCCGGTACAGCCCCAGCATTTT. This sequence encodes CASALDPVQPQHF.

This clonotype occurred a few times. This chain links TRBV12-3 or TRBV12-4 with TRBJ1-2; 8 nucleotides match TRBD1. V was clipped by 5 bases and J by 1 base; unmatched bases: 6. This CDR3 has 15 amino acids. The CDR3 spells CASSPGTGFNYGYTF. The DNA of the CDR3 is TGTGCCAGCAGTCCAGGGACAGGTTTTAACTATGGCTACACCTTC.

This clonotype has just a few counts. The chain combines TRBV18 with TRBJ2-1, with D possibly matching TRBD2 (5 bases). This CDR3 comprises 15 residues. V was trimmed by 6 bases and J by 4 bases, leaving 16 bases between them. Germline lookup yields CDR1 KGHSH and CDR2 LQKENI. DNA of the CDR3: TGTGCCAGCTCCAGCGGTTGGGAGTCTTACAATGAGCAGTTCTTC. This gives the protein CASSSGWESYNEQFF.

This clonotype has more than one count but fewer than ten. J is TRBJ2-7 and V is TRBV12-3 or TRBV12-4; D may match TRBD1 or TRBD2 (5 bases each). V was clipped by 2 bases and J by 0 bases, with 11 bases between them. CDR3 length: 15 residues. CDR3 sequence (DNA): TGTGCCAGCAGTTTACGGGGCAGCAGCTCCTACGAGCAGTACTTC. Its protein product is CASSLRGSSSYEQYF.

The chain is built from TRBV7-2 and TRBJ2-7; 8 bases agree with TRBD2. CDR3 length: 14 residues. Trimming took 3 bases from V and 2 from J; bases not matched to a gene: 3. The V gene's germline CDR1 is SGHTA and CDR2 FQGNSA. The CDR3 loop is CASSFPSGPYEQYF. CDR3 DNA sequence: TGTGCCAGCAGCTTTCCTAGCGGGCCCTACGAGCAGTACTTC.

This clonotype was counted at least ten times. The chain couples TRBV28 to TRBJ2-7, with TRBD2 matching over 9 bases. Germline V gene sequence: CDR1 MDHEN, CDR2 SYDVKM. With V trimmed by 6 bases and J by 1 base, 4 bases remained unmatched. CDR3 length: 14 amino acids. The CDR3, as DNA: TGTGCCAGCAGCGGAAGCGGGAGGTCCTACGAGCAGTACTTC. Its protein is CASSGSGRSYEQYF. Complete variable domain (other parts from reference TRBV28 and TRBJ2-7): DVKVTQSSRYLVKRTGEKVFLECVQDMDHENMFWYRQDPGLGLRLIYFSYDVKMKEKGDIPEGYSVSREKKERFSLILESASTNQTSMYLCASSGSGRSYEQYFGPGTRLTVT.

The rearrangement uses TRBV4-3 and TRBJ2-1; tentatively, D is TRBD2 (6 bases). The ends were cut back, 0 bases at V and 5 bases at J, with 11 bases in the middle. Germline CDR1 and CDR2: LGHNA and YSLEER. This CDR3 has 15 amino acids. This chain's CDR3 is CASSQDGTLNNEQFF. The CDR3 DNA is TGCGCCAGCAGCCAAGATGGGACTTTGAACAATGAGCAGTTCTTC.

This clonotype was seen a few times. The chain links TRBV7-9 to TRBJ2-2; D might be TRBD1 or TRBD2, each matching 5 bases. Germline V gene sequence: CDR1 SEHNR, CDR2 FQNEAQ (reference sequence). Trimming left V 6 bases short and J 2 bases short, with 10 bases between. The CDR3 sequence is 14 residues long. Written as DNA, the CDR3 is TGTGCCAGCAGGGGACGGATTAACACCGGGGAGCTGTTTTTT. Amino acid sequence: CASRGRINTGELFF.

This clonotype was recorded a few times. V is TRBV5-1 and J is TRBJ2-3; no firm D call. The ends were cut back, 0 bases at V and 2 bases at J, with 10 bases in the middle. The CDR3 extends over 15 amino acids. Looked up from germline, CDR1 is SGHRS and CDR2 is YFSETQ. In DNA form, the CDR3 reads TGCGCCAGCAGCTTGGTCGGCACCTACACAGATACGCAGTATTTT. It translates to CASSLVGTYTDTQYF. Full variable domain (outside the CDR3, taken from reference TRBV5-1 and TRBJ2-3): KAGVTQTPRYLIKTRGQQVTLSCSPISGHRSVSWYQQTPGQGLQFLFEYFSETQRNKGNFPGRFSGRQFSNSRSEMNVSTLELGDSALYLCASSLVGTYTDTQYFGPGTRLTVL.

This clonotype was seen ten or more times. The genes are TRBV28 and TRBJ2-1; D may be TRBD1 (6 bases). CDR3 length: 18 amino acids. In germline, CDR1 is MDHEN, CDR2 SYDVKM. Trimming shortened V by 5 bases and J by 1 base, and 21 bases separated the two germline ends. The CDR3 nucleotides read TGTGCCAGCAGTGCTCTGAAGGGGGATCCTTGGTCCTACAATGAGCAGTTCTTC. This gives the protein CASSALKGDPWSYNEQFF.

This clonotype was counted many times. The rearrangement joins TRBV5-1 to TRBJ2-5; 7 bases line up with TRBD1. The CDR3 totals 14 residues. Germline V lookup: CDR1 SGHRS, CDR2 YFSETQ. The V gene end was trimmed by 5 bases and the J gene end by 4 bases; junction bases not matched to a gene: 8. The chain's CDR3 is CASSHGTEGETQYF. The CDR3 DNA sequence: TGCGCCAGCAGTCACGGGACAGAAGGAGAGACCCAGTACTTC.

J is TRBJ2-3 and V is TRBV11-1, with 9 nucleotides matching TRBD2. Losses at the gene ends were 2 bases for V and 0 bases for J; bases not matched to a gene: 12. The V gene's germline CDR1 is SGHAT and CDR2 FQDESV (reference sequence). The CDR3 spans 19 residues. The CDR3 region has the DNA TGTGCCAGCAGCTTACGGCCTAGCGGGAATCTTCTTAGCACAGATACGCAGTATTTT. Its protein is CASSLRPSGNLLSTDTQYF.

This clonotype was counted ten times or more. The V gene is TRBV7-2, the J gene TRBJ2-6; no clear D. The CDR3 sequence is 16 residues long. The germline V gene has CDR1 SGHTA and CDR2 FQGNSA. Trimming took off 1 base at V and 2 bases at J, with 9 bases between the two ends. The CDR3 sequence is CASSLGPDPGANVLTF. The CDR3 nucleotides are TGTGCCAGCAGCTTAGGTCCGGACCCTGGGGCCAACGTCCTGACTTTC.

This clonotype occurred many times. This sequence joins TRBV20-1 and TRBJ2-1; a possible D gene is TRBD2 (6 bases). Per germline, CDR1 DFQATT and CDR2 SNEGSKA (reference sequence). The CDR3 sequence is 12 residues long. V lost 6 bases to trimming and J lost 4 bases, with 10 bases between them. This CDR3 reads CSATREYNEQFF. CDR3 nucleotides: TGCAGTGCAACCCGGGAGTACAATGAGCAGTTCTTC.

Many counts were recorded for this clonotype. One end of the junction varies from germline; a read error may be responsible. V is TRBV6-2 or TRBV6-3 and J is TRBJ2-2; 12 bases align to TRBD2. The CDR3 is made up of 12 amino acids. Germline loops: CDR1 MNHEY, CDR2 SVGEGT. CDR3 in amino acids: CASSQGLAGTLF. In nucleotides, the CDR3 is TGTGCCAGCAGCCAAGGACTAGCGGGGACCCTTTTT.

This clonotype was detected ten times or more. The chain uses TRBV4-1 and TRBJ2-1; no definite D call. Trimming pared 0 bases from V and 6 bases from J, leaving 12 bases between. Germline V gene data show CDR1 as MGHRA and CDR2 as YSYEKL. The CDR3 spans 15 residues. The CDR3 protein is CASSQEKGYFNEQFF. The CDR3 coding sequence is TGCGCCAGCAGCCAAGAAAAGGGTTATTTCAATGAGCAGTTCTTC.

CDR3 coding DNA: TGTGCCAGCAGCCAGCAGCGGGAAACCTACGAGCAGTACTTC. As protein: CASSQQRETYEQYF. The V gene is TRBV4-2, the J gene TRBJ2-7, with TRBD2 matching 7 bases. CDR1 LGHNA and CDR2 YNFKEQ come from the germline V gene. The CDR3 contains 14 residues. V gave up 3 bases and J gave up 2 bases; unmatched junction bases: 4.

This clonotype occurred a few times. J is TRBJ2-7 and V is TRBV5-1, with 11 bases fitting TRBD1. The junction had 5 bases not matched to a gene; V was cut back by 3 bases and J by 6 bases. This CDR3 comprises 14 residues. CDR1 and CDR2 (germline): SGHRS, YFSETQ. CDR3 nucleotides: TGCGCCAGCAGCTCCGGGACAGGGGGTTCCGAGCAGTACTTC. Amino acid sequence: CASSSGTGGSEQYF. Together with reference TRBV5-1 and TRBJ2-7, the CDR3 gives the full variable domain: KAGVTQTPRYLIKTRGQQVTLSCSPISGHRSVSWYQQTPGQGLQFLFEYFSETQRNKGNFPGRFSGRQFSNSRSEMNVSTLELGDSALYLCASSSGTGGSEQYFGPGTRLTVT.

Only a few counts were recorded for this clonotype. The V gene is TRBV20-1, the J gene TRBJ2-5; 8 positions match TRBD2. The germline V gene has CDR1 DFQATT and CDR2 SNEGSKA (reference sequence). V was clipped by 0 bases and J by 5 bases; unmatched bases: 5. This CDR3 is 14 amino acids long. This chain's CDR3 is CSARDASGRETQYF. In DNA form, the CDR3 reads TGCAGTGCTAGAGACGCTAGCGGGCGCGAGACCCAGTACTTC.

This clonotype occurred a few times. This rearrangement joins TRBV7-2 to TRBJ2-7; 10 bases match TRBD2. This CDR3 region has 19 residues. The J segment lost 1 base and the V segment lost 2 bases, leaving 14 bases of the junction unmatched. Germline lookup yields CDR1 SGHTA and CDR2 FQGNSA. This chain's CDR3 is CASSLHASGGPPPSYEQYF. CDR3 sequence (DNA): TGTGCCAGCAGCTTACACGCTAGCGGGGGCCCACCACCATCCTACGAGCAGTACTTC.

This clonotype was recorded at least ten times. The chain uses TRBV6-1 and TRBJ2-5; 7 bases align to TRBD2. Germline loops: CDR1 MNHNS, CDR2 SASEGT. The CDR3 has 13 residues. Trimming at V came to 6 bases and at J to 1 base, leaving 2 bases not matched to a gene. The CDR3 protein is CASRRGVQETQYF. CDR3 nucleotide sequence: TGTGCCAGCAGACGGGGGGTCCAAGAGACCCAGTACTTC.